These 31 T cell receptor beta chains share one sample of origin, sequenced in a study of human T cells and chemical hapten exposure (dated by TCRdb to the early 2020s). Preparation of the library involved RACE. Sequencing was performed on a NextSeq 500. The public reads were run again by TCRdb, first through fastp at Q25 and then through MiXCR, and only productive beta chains were kept. Rows merge per CDR3 protein into single entries with the most common DNA and genes. For this sample the table gives tens of thousands of distinct CDR3 sequences, of which more than 9.5% were detected only once. The ten largest clones represent around 2% of the sample. The time point label on this specimen signifies: patch test 1, 2 weeks after DPC sensitization. Per the publication, the treatment or condition label means: therapeutic diphenylcyclopropenone sensitization with weekly scalp DPC. Total RNA was isolated from unfractionated whole blood collected in Tempus Blood RNA tubes.

The input for sequencing was whole blood, taken in connection with sensitization to the hapten diphenylcyclopropenone (DPC). The receptors were gathered from a woman in her 40s with alopecia areata. Some clones in this sample may be carry-over from other donors' samples.

A few counts support this clonotype. The V and J genes are TRBV2 and TRBJ1-5; tentatively, D is TRBD1 (5 bases). This CDR3 spans 15 amino acids. CDR1 SNHLY and CDR2 FYNNEI come from the germline V gene. Trimming shortened V by 5 bases and J by 5 bases, and 16 bases separated the two germline ends. CDR3 nucleotides: TGTGCCAGCAGTTCCGGGCCCTCCAGGGATCAGCCCCAGCATTTT. Its translation is CASSSGPSRDQPQHF.

This clonotype has more than one count but fewer than ten. This chain joins TRBV11-2 and TRBJ2-5, with 7 positions matching TRBD2. CDR1 is SGHAT and CDR2 is FQNNGV in the germline V gene. The CDR3 loop spans 16 amino acids. Trimming cost V 2 bases and J 3 bases; bases outside gene matches: 9. CDR3 loop: CASSLMGGRAEETQYF. In DNA, the CDR3 is TGTGCCAGCAGCTTAATGGGTGGGAGGGCCGAAGAGACCCAGTACTTC.

The sample holds a few counts of this clonotype. V is TRBV15 and J is TRBJ2-2; 11 bases line up with TRBD1. The CDR3 sequence is 17 residues long. V trimming: 0 bases; J trimming: 6 bases; junction bases outside the gene matches: 6. Germline V CDR1 and CDR2: LNHNV, YYDKDF (reference sequence). CDR3 coding DNA: TGTGCCACCAGCAGAGATTTGGACAGGGGGCTTTCCGGGGAGCTGTTTTTT. It is translated as CATSRDLDRGLSGELFF.

This clonotype turned up a few times. This sequence joins TRBV29-1 and TRBJ1-1; the D is unclear. CDR1 and CDR2 from the germline V gene are SQVTM and ANQGSEA. Trimming took 6 bases from V and 1 from J, leaving 15 bases between them. The CDR3 totals 14 residues. Written as DNA, the CDR3 is TGCAGCGTCCCGAGGCCCCCAGAGAACACTGAAGCTTTCTTT. Amino acid sequence: CSVPRPPENTEAFF.

This clonotype was counted ten times or more. The V call is TRBV7-9, the J call TRBJ1-5; D is perhaps TRBD1 (6 bases). Germline V gene data show CDR1 as SEHNR and CDR2 as FQNEAQ (reference sequence). The length of the CDR3 is 13 residues. Trimming left V 5 bases short and J 7 bases short, with 12 bases between. This CDR3 is CASSPPTGQPQHF. The DNA of the CDR3 is TGTGCCAGCAGCCCACCGACAGGACAGCCCCAGCATTTT.

The V gene is TRBV7-9, the J gene TRBJ2-3, with 8 bases identical to TRBD1. Germline V gene data show CDR1 as SEHNR and CDR2 as FQNEAQ (reference sequence). The length of the CDR3 is 14 residues. Trimming took 4 bases from V and 4 from J; bases not matched to a gene: 4. The CDR3 region has the DNA TGTGCCAGCAGCTCAAGACAGGGGCCAGATACGCAGTATTTT. As protein: CASSSRQGPDTQYF.

The V and J genes are TRBV4-1 and TRBJ2-5, with unresolved D. CDR1 and CDR2 from the germline V gene are MGHRA and YSYEKL. The CDR3 extends over 15 amino acids. Trimming took off 0 bases at V and 5 bases at J, with 13 bases between the two ends. This chain's CDR3 is CASSQDHGVGETQYF. The CDR3 DNA sequence: TGCGCCAGCAGCCAAGATCATGGGGTCGGGGAGACCCAGTACTTC.

This clonotype was seen many times. V and J are TRBV24-1 and TRBJ2-7; maybe TRBD1 (6 bases). This CDR3 has 14 residues. Looked up from germline, CDR1 is KGHDR and CDR2 is SFDVKD. Trimming took off 2 bases at V and 6 bases at J, with 13 bases between the two ends. CDR3 DNA sequence: TGTGCCACCAGTGATTCCTACAGGGTGGGCGAGCAGTACTTC. The encoded protein is CATSDSYRVGEQYF.

The rearrangement joins TRBV6-2 or TRBV6-3 to TRBJ1-1; no clear D gene. The CDR3 sequence is 14 residues long. V was shortened by 6 bases and J by 2 bases, with 13 bases between the two germline ends. The germline V gene encodes CDR1 MNHEY and CDR2 SVGEGT. DNA of the CDR3: TGTGCCAGCAGGGAATCCGGGAGAAACACTGAAGCTTTCTTT. This translates into CASRESGRNTEAFF.

This clonotype was seen only a few times. This rearrangement joins TRBV3-1 to TRBJ2-7; weak D call: TRBD2 (6 bases). CDR1 is LGHDT and CDR2 is YNNKEL in the germline V gene (reference sequence). This CDR3 comprises 15 residues. Between the trimmed V and J ends, which lost 1 base and 4 bases, there was a span of 14 bases. The CDR3 loop reads CASSQGAGLPYEQYF. The CDR3 nucleotides are TGTGCCAGCAGCCAAGGGGCGGGATTGCCGTACGAGCAGTACTTC.

There are a few counts of this clonotype. The CDR3 loop reads CASSTLRGGTEAFF. In nucleotides, the CDR3 is TGTGCCAGCAGCACTCTTAGAGGGGGCACTGAAGCTTTCTTT. V usage is TRBV11-2 and J usage is TRBJ1-1; a weak D match, TRBD1 (6 bases). Germline CDR1 is SGHAT and CDR2 is FQNNGV. The CDR3 has 14 amino acids. With 5 bases removed from V and 4 bases from J, the gap between germline ends came to 14 bases.

Ten or more counts support this clonotype. V and J are TRBV6-5 and TRBJ2-1, with 10 bases fitting TRBD1. Germline V lookup: CDR1 MNHEY, CDR2 SVGAGI. V gave up 5 bases and J gave up 0 bases; unmatched junction bases: 10. CDR3 size: 18 residues. The CDR3 reads CASSPMGTGVTSYNEQFF. Here the CDR3 DNA reads TGTGCCAGCAGTCCGATGGGGACAGGGGTGACCTCCTACAATGAGCAGTTCTTC.

This clonotype was detected ten times or more. This rearrangement joins TRBV6-5 to TRBJ2-1, with 14 bases identical to TRBD2. The CDR3 covers 15 residues. Losses at the gene ends were 0 bases for V and 9 bases for J; bases not matched to a gene: 1. Germline V lookup: CDR1 MNHEY, CDR2 SVGAGI. DNA for the CDR3: TGTGCCAGCAGTTACTCGACTAGCGGGGGGGGTGAGCAGTTCTTC. Translation gives CASSYSTSGGGEQFF.

The chain recombines TRBV6-5 with TRBJ2-6, with D unresolved. The CDR3 is 14 amino acids. V lost 7 bases, J lost 2 bases, and 9 bases lay in between. CDR1 is MNHEY and CDR2 is SVGAGI in the germline V gene. The CDR3 is CASTLSPGANVLTF. The DNA of the CDR3 is TGTGCCAGCACCCTTTCTCCTGGGGCCAACGTCCTGACTTTC.

This clonotype was picked up a small number of times. The chain recombines TRBV7-8 with TRBJ2-1; possibly TRBD2 for D (6 bases). Germline values: CDR1 SGHVS, CDR2 FQNEAQ. The CDR3 runs to 14 residues. Trimming shortened V by 5 bases and J by 6 bases, and 14 bases separated the two germline ends. The CDR3 DNA is TGTGCCAGCAGCCTCACCGGGAGCGGCAATGAGCAGTTCTTC. Translation gives CASSLTGSGNEQFF.

This clonotype was counted only a few times. This chain joins TRBV6-2 or TRBV6-3 and TRBJ2-3, with D possibly TRBD2 on 6 matching bases. Trimming took 6 bases from V and 0 from J, leaving 16 bases between them. The CDR3 totals 16 residues. Germline CDR1 MNHEY, CDR2 SVGEGT. CDR3 in DNA: TGTGCCAGCAGCCCCGCGAGGGGACTGAGCACAGATACGCAGTATTTT. Encoded protein: CASSPARGLSTDTQYF.

The chain has TRBV20-1 and TRBJ1-1, with 10 bases that match TRBD1. The length of the CDR3 is 11 residues. Looked up from germline, CDR1 is DFQATT and CDR2 is SNEGSKA (reference sequence). Trimming at V came to 6 bases and at J to 8 bases, leaving 3 bases not matched to a gene. CDR3 amino acids: CSAKTGGEAFF. CDR3 coding DNA: TGCAGTGCCAAGACAGGGGGCGAAGCTTTCTTT.

V usage is TRBV18 and J usage is TRBJ2-5, with D possibly being TRBD1 (6 bases). The CDR3 loop spans 14 amino acids. Per the germline V gene, CDR1 is KGHSH and CDR2 is LQKENI. V lost 4 bases to trimming and J lost 0 bases, with 9 bases between them. CDR3 sequence (DNA): TGTGCCAGCTCACTAAACAGGGACCAAGAGACCCAGTACTTC. This gives the protein CASSLNRDQETQYF.

The sample holds many counts of this clonotype. The chain couples TRBV12-3 or TRBV12-4 to TRBJ2-1, with TRBD1 matching 7 bases. V shed 5 bases, J shed 6 bases, and the junction held 4 bases outside the gene matches. The CDR3 runs 13 residues. The CDR3 protein is CASSPQGFNEQFF. The CDR3 bases are TGTGCCAGCAGTCCACAGGGGTTCAATGAGCAGTTCTTC.

The chain combines TRBV28 with TRBJ2-7; D is uncertain. Germline V gives CDR1 MDHEN, CDR2 SYDVKM. The V end lost 5 bases, the J end lost 7 bases, and 9 bases lay between the germline ends. This CDR3 is 11 amino acids long. Here the CDR3 reads CASSPTREQYF. In nucleotides, the CDR3 is TGTGCCAGCAGTCCTACACGGGAGCAGTACTTC.

This clonotype came up a few times. The J gene is TRBJ1-2, the V gene TRBV3-1; no reliable D call. Trimming took off 0 bases at V and 0 bases at J, with 14 bases between the two ends. Germline CDR1 and CDR2: LGHDT and YNNKEL (reference sequence). The CDR3 extends over 17 amino acids. The CDR3 nucleotides are TGTGCCAGCAGCCAAGATTTCGCCACTTCCGCTAACTATGGCTACACCTTC. It specifies CASSQDFATSANYGYTF.

Note on this clonotype: A much bigger clone sits one base away, suggesting this may be a read error. The chain couples TRBV4-1 to TRBJ1-1; the D gene is possibly TRBD1 (6 bases). The length of the CDR3 is 15 residues. Germline-derived CDR1 and CDR2 are MGHRA and YSYEKL. Trimming removed 1 base at V and 4 bases at J, with 13 bases between. CDR3 sequence reads: CASSQGAGHGTEAFF. CDR3 DNA: TGCGCCAGCAGCCAAGGAGCGGGACACGGCACTGAAGCTTTCTTT.

This clonotype has at least ten counts. This sequence joins TRBV29-1 and TRBJ2-5; tentatively, D is TRBD2 (5 bases). Germline lookup yields CDR1 SQVTM and CDR2 ANQGSEA. The CDR3 totals 11 residues. CDR3 residues: CSGGTQETQYF. The CDR3 bases are TGCAGTGGAGGCACCCAAGAGACCCAGTACTTC.

Here the CDR3 DNA reads TGCGCCAGCAGTGATCATCGCCTCTACGAGCAGTACTTC. It yields the protein CASSDHRLYEQYF. This rearrangement joins TRBV10-1 to TRBJ2-7; D not certain. CDR3 length: 13 residues. V lost 3 bases, J lost 3 bases, and 9 bases lay in between. Germline lookup yields CDR1 WNHNN and CDR2 SYGVQD (reference sequence).

The chain carries TRBV11-2 and TRBJ2-7; D uncertain. Looked up from germline, CDR1 is SGHAT and CDR2 is FQNNGV. CDR3 size: 11 residues. The ends were cut back, 5 bases at V and 4 bases at J, with 6 bases in the middle. The CDR3 DNA reads as TGTGCCAGCAGCCCACTTTACGAGCAGTACTTC. Amino acid sequence: CASSPLYEQYF.

The rearrangement links TRBV12-3 or TRBV12-4 to TRBJ1-6; D is uncertain. V was trimmed by 1 base and J by 2 bases, leaving 6 bases between them. The CDR3 totals 15 residues. In DNA form, the CDR3 reads TGTGCCAGCAGTTTAGGGCAGACCTATAATTCACCCCTCCACTTT. Its translation: CASSLGQTYNSPLHF.

This clonotype occurred many times. This chain connects TRBV6-5 to TRBJ2-2, with D perhaps being TRBD1 or TRBD2 (5 bases each). Trimming took off 7 bases at V and 4 bases at J, with 13 bases between the two ends. Looked up from germline, CDR1 is MNHEY and CDR2 is SVGAGI. CDR3 length: 14 amino acids. CDR3 coding DNA: TGTGCCAGCATGCAAGGGACGGGCACCGGGGAGCTGTTTTTT. Encoded protein: CASMQGTGTGELFF.

This clonotype has just a few counts. The chain recombines TRBV3-1 with TRBJ1-1; D is ambiguous. This CDR3 region has 13 residues. The germline CDR1 and CDR2 sequences are LGHDT and YNNKEL (reference sequence). Trimming left V 0 bases short and J 11 bases short, with 13 bases between. The CDR3 DNA is TGTGCCAGCAGCCAAGAAGGGAGCGCGGGGGCTTTCTTT. It yields the protein CASSQEGSAGAFF. The full variable domain, with the rest looked up from reference TRBV3-1 and TRBJ1-1, is DTAVSQTPKYLVTQMGNDKSIKCEQNLGHDTMYWYKQDSKKFLKIMFSYNNKELIINETVPNRFSPKSPDKAHLNLHINSLELGDSAVYFCASSQEGSAGAFFGQGTRLTVV.

This clonotype was seen more than once but under ten times. The J gene is TRBJ2-2, the V gene TRBV5-8; D is perhaps TRBD2 (6 bases). The V gene lost 2 bases and the J gene lost 3 bases, with 17 bases spanning the gap. The CDR3 length is 17 residues. From germline, CDR1 is SGHTS and CDR2 YDEGEE. The CDR3 region has the DNA TGTGCCAGCAGCTTCCCCTCCTCCCCGGGAGACACCGGGGAGCTGTTTTTT. Translation gives CASSFPSSPGDTGELFF. Variable domain in full (rest from reference TRBV5-8 and TRBJ2-2): EAGVTQSPTHLIKTRGQQATLRCSPISGHTSVYWYQQALGLGLQFLLWYDEGEERNRGNFPPRFSGRQFPNYSSELNVNALELEDSALYLCASSFPSSPGDTGELFFGEGSRLTVL.

The V gene is TRBV7-6, the J gene TRBJ2-2; D is possibly TRBD2 (5 bases). Per germline, CDR1 SGHVS and CDR2 FNYEAQ. V lost 1 base and J lost 5, with 8 bases in between. This CDR3 comprises 14 residues. The CDR3 sequence: CASSLEGSTGELFF. The CDR3 nucleotides read TGTGCCAGCAGCTTAGAAGGGAGTACCGGGGAGCTGTTTTTT.

V is TRBV29-1 and J is TRBJ1-3; a possible D gene is TRBD1 (6 bases). Germline CDR1 SQVTM, CDR2 ANQGSEA. The CDR3 runs to 11 residues. V shed 7 bases and J shed 4 bases, with 8 bases lying between them. CDR3 region: CSGGQGNTIYF. CDR3 sequence (DNA): TGCAGCGGAGGACAGGGAAACACCATATATTTT.